This T cell receptor beta chain emerged from a study of prognosis after radiotherapy for stage I lung cancer. Germline CDR1 is SGHRS and CDR2 is YFSETQ. CDR3 length: 14 amino acids. On this clonotype: The target antigen is unknown. A far more abundant clone sits one base away, making this likely a read error.

The TCR beta CDR3 region was amplified from genomic DNA, with two rounds of multiplex PCR being used for the amplification. Each TRBV and TRBJ gene had its own primer in the first PCR round. Using its own MiXCR run on the multiplex PCR reads, TCRdb lists one record per CDR3 protein. The profile shows tens of thousands of distinct CDR3 sequences, roughly 31% of them singletons. Study observations and caveats: Usage of the TRBV and TRBJ genes (in patients with versus without metastases) was reportedly different. The median unique TCR clone count dropped from roughly 9,300 to 7,200 after stereotactic body radiation therapy.

This receptor was obtained from a donor aged 50 or older with non-small cell lung cancer. J is TRBJ2-5 and V is TRBV5-1; no clear D. The J call could be wrong; TRBJ2-1 is a better fit for the DNA end. Sample: PBMCs, taken before or after stereotactic body radiation therapy (not recorded which). The CDR3 reads CASSLVAPCTEQFF. CDR3 bases: TGCGCCAGCAGCTTGGTGGCCCCTTGCACTGAGCAGTTCTTC.